This entry features one TCR beta chain sequence. Its target is unknown. The V gene lost 1 base and the J gene lost 5 bases, with 12 bases spanning the gap. This CDR3 has 15 amino acids. Germline V gene lookup returns CDR1 LNHNV and CDR2 YYDKDF (reference sequence). Each CDR3 protein gets one entry after TCRdb re-called the 5' RACE reads with MiXCR. The sample holds 350,000 to 500,000 distinct CDR3 sequences, about a sixth seen once. The data stem from a study of T-cell memory formation after mild COVID-19. Study-wide background: TCR clusters showed largely donor specificity.

Overall study results and limits: Later expanders leaned toward CD4+, whereas clones contracting from day 15 to 85 were balanced CD4/CD8. Second-wave clones reaching peak frequency on day 37 lacked confirmed SARS-CoV-2 specificity. The finding that pre-infection memory included some responding clones suggested that cross-reactive memory joined.

This receptor was obtained from a man younger than 30 who had mild COVID-19 (a few samples of this study predate the infection). Cell type and time point are not known. The material sequenced was PBMCs or a T cell subset sorted from them (not recorded which). The V gene is TRBV15, the J gene TRBJ2-1; D unresolved. CDR3 nucleotide sequence: TGTGCCACCAGCAGAGTTGCCGTGCTTGACAATGAGCAGTTCTTC. Its translation: CATSRVAVLDNEQFF. Using reference TRBV15 and TRBJ2-1 for the parts outside the CDR3, the full variable domain is DAMVIQNPRYQVTQFGKPVTLSCSQTLNHNVMYWYQQKSSQAPKLLFHYYDKDFNNEADTPDNFQSRRPNTSFCFLDIRSPGLGDTAMYLCATSRVAVLDNEQFFGPGTRLTVL.